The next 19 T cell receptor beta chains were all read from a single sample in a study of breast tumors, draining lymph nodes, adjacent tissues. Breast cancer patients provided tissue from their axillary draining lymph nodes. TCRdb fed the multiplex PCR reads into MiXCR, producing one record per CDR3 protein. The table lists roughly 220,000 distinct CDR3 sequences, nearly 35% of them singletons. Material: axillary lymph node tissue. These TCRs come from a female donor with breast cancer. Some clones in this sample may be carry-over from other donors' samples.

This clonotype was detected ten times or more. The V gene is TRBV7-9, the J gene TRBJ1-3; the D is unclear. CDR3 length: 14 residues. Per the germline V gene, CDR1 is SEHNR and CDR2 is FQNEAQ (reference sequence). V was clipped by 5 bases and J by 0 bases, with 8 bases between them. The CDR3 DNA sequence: TGTGCCAGCAGCCTGTTTGGCTCTGGAAACACCATATATTTT. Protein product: CASSLFGSGNTIYF. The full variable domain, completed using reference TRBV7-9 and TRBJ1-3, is DTGVSQNPRHKITKRGQNVTFRCDPISEHNRLYWYRQTLGQGPEFLTYFQNEAQLEKSRLLSDRFSAERPKGSFSTLEIQRTEQGDSAMYLCASSLFGSGNTIYFGEGSWLTVV.

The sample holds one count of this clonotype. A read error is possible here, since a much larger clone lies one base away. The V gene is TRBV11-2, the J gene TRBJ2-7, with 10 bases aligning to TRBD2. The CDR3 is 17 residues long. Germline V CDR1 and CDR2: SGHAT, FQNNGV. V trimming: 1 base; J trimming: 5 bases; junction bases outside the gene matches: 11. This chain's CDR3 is CASSLANFASGGDEQYF. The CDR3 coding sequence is TGTGCCAGCAGCTTAGCGAACTTTGCGAGCGGGGGGGACGAGCAGTACTTC.

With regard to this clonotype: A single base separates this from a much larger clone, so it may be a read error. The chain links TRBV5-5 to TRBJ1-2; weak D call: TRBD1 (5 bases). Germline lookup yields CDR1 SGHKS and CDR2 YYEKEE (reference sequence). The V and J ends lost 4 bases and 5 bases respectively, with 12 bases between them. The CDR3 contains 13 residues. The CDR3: CASSQGPPYGYTF. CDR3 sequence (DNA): TGTGCCAGCAGCCAGGGACCCCCGTATGGCTACACCTTC.

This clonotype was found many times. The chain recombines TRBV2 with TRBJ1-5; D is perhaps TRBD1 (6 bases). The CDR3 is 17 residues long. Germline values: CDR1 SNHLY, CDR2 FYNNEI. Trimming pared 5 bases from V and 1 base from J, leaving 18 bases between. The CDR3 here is CASSKTEGGQSNQPQHF. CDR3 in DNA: TGTGCCAGCAGTAAAACCGAGGGGGGTCAGAGCAATCAGCCCCAGCATTTT.

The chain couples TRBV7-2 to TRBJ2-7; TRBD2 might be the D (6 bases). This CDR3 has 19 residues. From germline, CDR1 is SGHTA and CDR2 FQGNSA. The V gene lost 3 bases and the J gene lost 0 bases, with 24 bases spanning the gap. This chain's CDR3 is CASSLDGTLGAASSYEQYF. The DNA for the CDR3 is TGTGCCAGCAGCTTGGATGGGACTCTCGGTGCGGCGAGCTCCTACGAGCAGTACTTC.

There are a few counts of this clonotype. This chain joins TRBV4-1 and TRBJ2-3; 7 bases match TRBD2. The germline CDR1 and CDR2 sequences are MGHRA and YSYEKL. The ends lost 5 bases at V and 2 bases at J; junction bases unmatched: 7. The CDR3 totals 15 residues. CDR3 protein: CASSKQAGTTDTQYF. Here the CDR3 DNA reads TGCGCCAGCAGCAAACAAGCGGGAACCACAGATACGCAGTATTTT.

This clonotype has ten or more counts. CDR3 residues: CASSLDLDTASGNTIYF. The CDR3 DNA is TGTGCCAGCAGCTTAGATCTGGACACCGCCTCTGGAAACACCATATATTTT. The V and J genes are TRBV11-2 and TRBJ1-3; possible D gene TRBD1, 5 bases. CDR1 SGHAT and CDR2 FQNNGV come from the germline V gene. This CDR3 comprises 17 residues. V was pared by 0 bases and J by 0 bases, with 12 bases between.

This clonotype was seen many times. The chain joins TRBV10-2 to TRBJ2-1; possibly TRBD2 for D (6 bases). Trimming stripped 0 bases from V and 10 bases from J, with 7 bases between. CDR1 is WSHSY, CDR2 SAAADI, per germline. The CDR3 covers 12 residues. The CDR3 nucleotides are TGCGCCAGCAGTGAGTCGGCGGGAGAGCAGTTCTTC. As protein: CASSESAGEQFF.

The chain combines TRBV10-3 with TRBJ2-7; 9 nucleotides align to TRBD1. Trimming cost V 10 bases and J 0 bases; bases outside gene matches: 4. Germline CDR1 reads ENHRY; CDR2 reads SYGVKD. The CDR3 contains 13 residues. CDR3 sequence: CATGQGISYEQYF. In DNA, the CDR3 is TGTGCCACTGGACAGGGGATCTCCTACGAGCAGTACTTC.

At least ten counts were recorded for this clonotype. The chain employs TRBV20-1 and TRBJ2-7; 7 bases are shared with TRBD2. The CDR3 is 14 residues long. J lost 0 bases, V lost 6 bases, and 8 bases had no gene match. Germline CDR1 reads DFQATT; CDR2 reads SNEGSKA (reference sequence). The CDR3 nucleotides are TGCAGTGCCAGCCTAGCGGAATTCTCCTACGAGCAGTACTTC. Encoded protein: CSASLAEFSYEQYF.

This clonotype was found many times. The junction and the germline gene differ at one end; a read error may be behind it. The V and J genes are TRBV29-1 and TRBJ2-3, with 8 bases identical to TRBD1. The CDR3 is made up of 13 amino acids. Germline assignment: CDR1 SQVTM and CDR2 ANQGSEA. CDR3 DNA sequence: TGCAGCGCCGGACAGGGTGCCACAAATACGCAGTATTTT. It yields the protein CSAGQGATNTQYF.

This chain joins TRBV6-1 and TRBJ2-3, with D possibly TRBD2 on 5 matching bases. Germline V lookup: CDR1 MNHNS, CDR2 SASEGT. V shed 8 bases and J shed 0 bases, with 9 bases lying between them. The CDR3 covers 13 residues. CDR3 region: CASQRGSTDTQYF. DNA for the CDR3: TGTGCCAGCCAGCGCGGGAGCACAGATACGCAGTATTTT.

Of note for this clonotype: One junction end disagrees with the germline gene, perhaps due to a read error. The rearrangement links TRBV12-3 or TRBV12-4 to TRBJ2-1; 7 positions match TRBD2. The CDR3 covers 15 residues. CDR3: CVSSPGLPRGNEQFF. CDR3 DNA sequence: TGTGTCAGCAGCCCGGGACTACCCCGCGGCAATGAGCAGTTCTTC.

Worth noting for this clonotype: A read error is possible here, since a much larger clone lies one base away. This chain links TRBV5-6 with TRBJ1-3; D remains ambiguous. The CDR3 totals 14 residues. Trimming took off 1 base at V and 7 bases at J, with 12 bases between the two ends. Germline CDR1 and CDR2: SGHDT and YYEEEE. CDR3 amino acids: CASSLLGPFNTIYF. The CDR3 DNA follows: TGTGCCAGCAGCTTGTTAGGACCGTTCAACACCATATATTTT.

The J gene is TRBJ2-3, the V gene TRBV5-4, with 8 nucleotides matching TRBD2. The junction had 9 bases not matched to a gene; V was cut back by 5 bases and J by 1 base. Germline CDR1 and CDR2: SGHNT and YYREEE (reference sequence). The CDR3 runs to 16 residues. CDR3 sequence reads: CASRSGGVGGTDTQYF. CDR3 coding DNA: TGTGCCAGCAGATCGGGGGGGGTAGGGGGCACAGATACGCAGTATTTT. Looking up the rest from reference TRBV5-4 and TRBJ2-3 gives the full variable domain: ETGVTQSPTHLIKTRGQQVTLRCSSQSGHNTVSWYQQALGQGPQFIFQYYREEENGRGNFPPRFSGLQFPNYSSELNVNALELDDSALYLCASRSGGVGGTDTQYFGPGTRLTVL.

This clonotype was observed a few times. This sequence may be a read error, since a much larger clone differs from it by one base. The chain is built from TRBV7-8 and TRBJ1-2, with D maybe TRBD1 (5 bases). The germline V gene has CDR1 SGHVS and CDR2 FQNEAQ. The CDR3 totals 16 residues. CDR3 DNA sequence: TGTGCCAGCAGCTTAGAAGCAGGGTTTTTTCACTATGGCCACACCTTC. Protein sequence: CASSLEAGFFHYGHTF.

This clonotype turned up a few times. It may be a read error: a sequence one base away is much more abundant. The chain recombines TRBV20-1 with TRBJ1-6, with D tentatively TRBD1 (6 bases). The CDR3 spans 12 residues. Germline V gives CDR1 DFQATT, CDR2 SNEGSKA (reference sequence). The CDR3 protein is CSAQNRVSPPHF. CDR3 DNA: TGCAGTGCCCAAAACAGGGTTTCACCCCCCCACTTT.

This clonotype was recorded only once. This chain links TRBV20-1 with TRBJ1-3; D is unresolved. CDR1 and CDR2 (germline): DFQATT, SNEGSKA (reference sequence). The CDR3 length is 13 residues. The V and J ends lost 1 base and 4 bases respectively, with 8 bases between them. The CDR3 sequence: CSARGWPGNTIYF. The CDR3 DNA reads TGCAGTGCTAGAGGCTGGCCCGGAAACACCATATATTTT.

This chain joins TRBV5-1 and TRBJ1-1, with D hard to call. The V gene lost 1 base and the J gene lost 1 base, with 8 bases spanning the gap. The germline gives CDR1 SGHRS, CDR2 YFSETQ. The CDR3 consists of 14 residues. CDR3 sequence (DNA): TGCGCCAGCAGCTTGTTCTCTACGAACACTGAAGCTTTCTTT. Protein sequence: CASSLFSTNTEAFF.